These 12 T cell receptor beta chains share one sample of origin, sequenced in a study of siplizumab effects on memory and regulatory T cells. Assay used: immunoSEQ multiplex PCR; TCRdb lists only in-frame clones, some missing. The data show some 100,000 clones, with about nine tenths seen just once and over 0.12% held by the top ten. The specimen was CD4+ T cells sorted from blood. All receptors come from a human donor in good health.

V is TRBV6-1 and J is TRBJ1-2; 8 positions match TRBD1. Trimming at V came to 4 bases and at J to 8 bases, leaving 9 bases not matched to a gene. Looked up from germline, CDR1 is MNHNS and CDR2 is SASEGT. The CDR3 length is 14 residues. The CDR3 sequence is CASSGSGGRQGYTF. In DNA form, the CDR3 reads TGTGCCAGCAGTGGCTCAGGGGGCCGACAAGGCTACACCTTC.

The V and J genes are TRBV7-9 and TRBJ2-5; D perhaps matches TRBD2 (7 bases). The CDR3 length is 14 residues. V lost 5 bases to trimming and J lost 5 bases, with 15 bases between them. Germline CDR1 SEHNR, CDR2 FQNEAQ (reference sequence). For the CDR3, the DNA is TGTGCCAGCAGCGGATTCAGGGGAGGGGAGACCCAGTACTTC. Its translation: CASSGFRGGETQYF.

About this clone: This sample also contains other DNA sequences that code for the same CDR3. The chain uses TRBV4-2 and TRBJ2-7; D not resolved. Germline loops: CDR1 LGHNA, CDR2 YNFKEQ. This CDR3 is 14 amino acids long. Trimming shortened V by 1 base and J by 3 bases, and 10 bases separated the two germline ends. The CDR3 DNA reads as TGTGCCAGCAGCCAAGCACAGACCAACTACGAGCAGTACTTC. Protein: CASSQAQTNYEQYF.

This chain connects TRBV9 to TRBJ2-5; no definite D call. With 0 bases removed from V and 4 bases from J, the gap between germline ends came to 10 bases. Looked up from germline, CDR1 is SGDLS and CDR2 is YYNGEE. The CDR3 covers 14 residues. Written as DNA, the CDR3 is TGTGCCAGCAGCGTAGCTGAAATTGTAGAGACCCAGTACTTC. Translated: CASSVAEIVETQYF. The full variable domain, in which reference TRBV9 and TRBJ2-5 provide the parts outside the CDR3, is DSGVTQTPKHLITATGQRVTLRCSPRSGDLSVYWYQQSLDQGLQFLIQYYNGEERAKGNILERFSAQQFPDLHSELNLSSLELGDSALYFCASSVAEIVETQYFGPGTRLLVL.

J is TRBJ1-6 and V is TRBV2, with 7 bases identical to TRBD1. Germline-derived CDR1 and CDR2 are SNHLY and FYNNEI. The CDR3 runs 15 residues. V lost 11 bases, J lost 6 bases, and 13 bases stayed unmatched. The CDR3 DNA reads TGTGCCGGCGTTAGGATCGCAGGGGGTAATTCACCCCTCCACTTT. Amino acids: CAGVRIAGGNSPLHF.

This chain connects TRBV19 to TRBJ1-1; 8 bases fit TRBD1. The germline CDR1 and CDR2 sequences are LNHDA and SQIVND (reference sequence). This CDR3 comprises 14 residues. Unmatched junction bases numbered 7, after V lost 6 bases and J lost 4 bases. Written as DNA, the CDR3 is TGTGCCAGTAGGACGACAGGGGTCGCCACTGAAGCTTTCTTT. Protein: CASRTTGVATEAFF.

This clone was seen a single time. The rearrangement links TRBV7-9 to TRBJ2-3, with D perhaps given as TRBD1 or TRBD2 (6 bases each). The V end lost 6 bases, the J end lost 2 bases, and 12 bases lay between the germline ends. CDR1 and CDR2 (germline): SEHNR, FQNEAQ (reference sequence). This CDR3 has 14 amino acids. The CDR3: CASSFGGLTDTQYF. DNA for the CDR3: TGTGCCAGCAGTTTCGGGGGCCTCACAGATACGCAGTATTTT.

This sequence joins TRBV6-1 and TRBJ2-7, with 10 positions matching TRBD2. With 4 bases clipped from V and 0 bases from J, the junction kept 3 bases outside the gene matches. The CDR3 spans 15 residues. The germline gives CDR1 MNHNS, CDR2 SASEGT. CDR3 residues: CASSVVAGGSYEQYF. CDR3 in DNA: TGTGCCAGCAGTGTTGTAGCGGGGGGCTCCTACGAGCAGTACTTC.

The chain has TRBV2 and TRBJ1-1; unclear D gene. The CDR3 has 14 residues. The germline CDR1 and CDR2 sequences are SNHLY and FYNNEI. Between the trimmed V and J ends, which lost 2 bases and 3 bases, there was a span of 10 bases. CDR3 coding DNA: TGTGCCAGCAGTGAATCCCGAGGGTACACTGAAGCTTTCTTT. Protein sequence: CASSESRGYTEAFF.

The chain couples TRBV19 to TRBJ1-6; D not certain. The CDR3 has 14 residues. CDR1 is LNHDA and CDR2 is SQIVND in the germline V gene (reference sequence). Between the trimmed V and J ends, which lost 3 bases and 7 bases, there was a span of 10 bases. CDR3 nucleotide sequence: TGTGCCAGTAGTATTGGGCAAATAAATTCACCCCTCCACTTT. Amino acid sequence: CASSIGQINSPLHF.

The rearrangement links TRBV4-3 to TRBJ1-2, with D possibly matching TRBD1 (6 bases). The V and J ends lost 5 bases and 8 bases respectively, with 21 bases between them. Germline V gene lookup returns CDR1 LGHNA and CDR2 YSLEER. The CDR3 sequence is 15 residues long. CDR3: CASSSEGTQGRGYTF. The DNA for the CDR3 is TGCGCCAGCAGCTCAGAGGGGACCCAGGGGAGAGGCTACACCTTC.

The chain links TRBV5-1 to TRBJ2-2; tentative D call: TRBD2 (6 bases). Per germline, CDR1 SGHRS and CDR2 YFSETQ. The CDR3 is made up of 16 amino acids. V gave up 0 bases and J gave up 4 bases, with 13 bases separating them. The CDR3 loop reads CASSLGGASRTGELFF. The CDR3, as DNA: TGCGCCAGCAGCTTGGGCGGGGCTTCGCGCACCGGGGAGCTGTTTTTT.